The present entry profiles one T cell receptor beta chain with its context. The antigen remains unidentified. This CDR3 spans 15 amino acids. The germline gives CDR1 LNHDA, CDR2 SQIVND (reference sequence). V was cut by 7 bases and J by 12 bases, with 25 bases left in between. The table came from immunoSEQ multiplex PCR; TCRdb's copy has only in-frame clones and leaves some out. Of around 69,000 clones listed, around 90% are singletons. This sample is part of a study of graft-versus-host responses after intestinal transplantation. The chain uses TRBV19 and TRBJ2-1, with D possibly TRBD1 on 6 matching bases. The receptor was derived from a human donor who was the organ donor for an intestinal transplant. This specimen consisted of unstimulated CD8+ T cells sorted from spleen or lymph node cells, obtained before transplant. The CDR3 sequence is CASTNSDLGGKVQFF. CDR3 DNA sequence: TGTGCCAGTACCAATTCGGACCTTGGGGGCAAAGTGCAGTTCTTC.